This T cell receptor beta chain was recovered during a study of kidney transplant recipient with SARS-CoV-2 infection. Comments on this clonotype: This may come from a read error, since a much larger clone is one base off. This CDR3 fails to terminate in the conserved phenylalanine or tryptophan, so it likely reflects a read error.

TCRdb passed the reads through MiXCR, listing each CDR3 protein once. The data contain 200,000 to 300,000 distinct CDR3 sequences, around 28% of them singletons. This receptor was identified in a male patient between 25 and 39 years old who had COVID-19 and was a kidney transplant recipient. A subset of T cells may come from the graft donor. The sample in question was a blood sample, obtained at baseline and between days 110 and 120 from a kidney transplant recipient.

The CDR3 bases are TGTGCCAGTAGTAAACTAGCGGGTCGAGGCGAGCAGTACTCC. Its protein is CASSKLAGRGEQYS. V gene TRBV19 combines with J gene TRBJ2-7; 9 bases fit TRBD2. With 4 bases clipped from V and 6 bases from J, the junction kept 7 bases outside the gene matches. Germline V gene lookup returns CDR1 LNHDA and CDR2 SQIVND (reference sequence). The CDR3 spans 14 residues.